This T cell receptor beta chain was recorded in a study of blood T cell repertoires in COVID-19. In its sample, this clone was seen once. Repertoires were generated with immunoSEQ multiplex PCR, while TCRdb's copy carries only in-frame clones and drops some. Counted here are approximately 58,000 clones, about 81% occurring once; the ten biggest clones make up under 40%. The CDR3 contains 15 residues. This clonotype originated in a man in his 60s with COVID-19, enrolled during active disease. The chain carries TRBV21-1 and TRBJ2-3; the table's D call, TRBD2, has no DNA check behind it. TRBV21-1 is a documented pseudogene. Sequencing was carried out using peripheral blood. The CDR3 sequence: CASSMGLPNTDTQYF. In nucleotides, the CDR3 is TGTGCCAGCAGCATGGGACTCCCCAACACAGATACGCAGTATTTT.